The next 21 T cell receptor beta chains were all read from a single sample in a study of blood T cell repertoires in COVID-19. Assay used: immunoSEQ multiplex PCR; TCRdb lists only in-frame clones, some missing. The sample carries around 130,000 clones, roughly 72% recorded once. The sample consisted of peripheral blood. These receptors were collected from a human donor in a cohort sampled during active COVID-19.

This clone was seen a single time. V gene TRBV28 combines with J gene TRBJ1-2; 8 bases are shared with TRBD1. The CDR3 contains 17 residues. From germline, CDR1 is MDHEN and CDR2 SYDVKM. V was clipped by 2 bases and J by 4 bases; unmatched bases: 12. This CDR3 reads CASSLVAVGQARYGYTF. CDR3 coding DNA: TGTGCCAGCAGTTTAGTCGCAGTGGGACAGGCACGCTATGGCTACACCTTC.

The chain uses TRBV5-1 and TRBJ1-4, with 10 bases that match TRBD1. J lost 5 bases, V lost 2 bases, and 6 bases had no gene match. Germline CDR1 is SGHRS and CDR2 is YFSETQ. The CDR3 length is 16 residues. CDR3 sequence (DNA): TGCGCCAGCAGCTTACAGGGACAGGGGCGAAATGAAAAACTGTTTTTT. This encodes CASSLQGQGRNEKLFF.

The chain couples TRBV4-2 to TRBJ1-2; D gene unclear. V lost 0 bases and J 6 bases, leaving 20 bases between the germline ends. In germline, CDR1 is LGHNA, CDR2 YNFKEQ. The CDR3 spans 17 residues. DNA for the CDR3: TGTGCCAGCAGCCAAGAAGGAGGCGGGGAGGGAACGGATGGCTACACCTTC. Its protein is CASSQEGGGEGTDGYTF.

The chain couples TRBV2 to TRBJ1-4; D not resolved. Germline values: CDR1 SNHLY, CDR2 FYNNEI. The V and J ends lost 4 bases and 8 bases respectively, with 11 bases between them. The CDR3 spans 13 residues. The CDR3 sequence is CASSAARREKLFF. The CDR3 nucleotides are TGTGCCAGCAGTGCGGCGAGGAGGGAAAAACTGTTTTTT.

As for this clone: The sample contains more than one DNA sequence encoding this CDR3. The gene calls are TRBV19 and TRBJ2-7; TRBD1 agrees at 9 bases. This CDR3 is built from 13 residues. From germline, CDR1 is LNHDA and CDR2 SQIVND (reference sequence). V gave up 3 bases and J gave up 3 bases; unmatched junction bases: 0. Here the CDR3 reads CASSMGQGYEQYF. CDR3 nucleotide sequence: TGTGCCAGTAGTATGGGACAGGGCTACGAGCAGTACTTC.

J is TRBJ2-3 and V is TRBV11-3; 7 positions match TRBD1. The V segment lost 9 bases and the J segment 3 bases; nucleotides outside the gene matches: 6. Germline V gene lookup returns CDR1 SGHNT and CDR2 YENEEA. The CDR3 is 13 amino acids. The CDR3 coding sequence is TGTGCCAGGGGAGTGACAGGGACAGATACGCAGTATTTT. Translated, it gives CARGVTGTDTQYF.

The J gene is TRBJ2-2, the V gene TRBV5-3; 7 nucleotides agree with TRBD1. TRBV5-3 is an ORF; its function is uncertain. The CDR3 loop spans 15 amino acids. The ends lost 2 bases at V and 4 bases at J; junction bases unmatched: 5. CDR3 region: CARSFRDSFTGELFF. The DNA of the CDR3 is TGTGCCAGAAGCTTCCGGGACAGCTTCACCGGGGAGCTGTTTTTT.

This clone has just a few counts. The rearrangement links TRBV3-1 (or the pseudogene TRBV3-2) to TRBJ2-5; D remains ambiguous. The CDR3 extends over 13 amino acids. Germline CDR1 and CDR2: LGHDT and YNNKEL (reference sequence). V was trimmed by 6 bases and J by 6 bases, leaving 14 bases between them. The CDR3 DNA follows: TGTGCCAGCAGTCGCGTGGCAGGAAAGACCCAGTACTTC. It specifies CASSRVAGKTQYF.

The chain uses TRBV2 and TRBJ2-1, with a weak D call TRBD1 (6 bases). The ends were cut back, 6 bases at V and 0 bases at J, with 15 bases in the middle. Looked up from germline, CDR1 is SNHLY and CDR2 is FYNNEI. The CDR3 has 16 residues. The CDR3 here is CASSPAQGYSYNEQFF. The CDR3 nucleotides are TGTGCCAGCAGCCCCGCACAGGGTTACTCCTACAATGAGCAGTTCTTC. Variable domain in full (rest from reference TRBV2 and TRBJ2-1): EPEVTQTPSHQVTQMGQEVILRCVPISNHLYFYWYRQILGQKVEFLVSFYNNEISEKSEIFDDQFSVERPDGSNFTLKIRSTKLEDSAMYFCASSPAQGYSYNEQFFGPGTRLTVL.

The chain uses TRBV7-2 and TRBJ2-2; TRBD2 matches 14 bases. Per the germline V gene, CDR1 is SGHTA and CDR2 is FQGNSA. The CDR3 runs 16 residues. V lost 2 bases and J lost 6; bases outside the gene matches: 2. CDR3 residues: CASSLRLAGGPGELFF. The CDR3 DNA reads TGTGCCAGCAGCTTAAGACTAGCGGGGGGGCCCGGGGAGCTGTTTTTT.

In this sample, this clone turned up a few times. The V gene is TRBV7-9, the J gene TRBJ2-3, with 9 positions matching TRBD2. Germline lookup yields CDR1 SEHNR and CDR2 FQNEAQ (reference sequence). The V gene end was trimmed by 5 bases and the J gene end by 2 bases; junction bases not matched to a gene: 17. The CDR3 is made up of 19 amino acids. The CDR3 nucleotides read TGTGCCAGCAGCCGAGAGCTTAGCAGAGCGGGGGGCATCACAGATACGCAGTATTTT. Translation: CASSRELSRAGGITDTQYF.

The genes are TRBV5-4 and TRBJ1-2; TRBD1 might be the D (5 bases). This CDR3 has 15 residues. V was shortened by 0 bases and J by 1 base, with 10 bases between the two germline ends. Germline V lookup: CDR1 SGHNT, CDR2 YYREEE (reference sequence). CDR3 loop: CASSLDGGINYGYTF. CDR3 nucleotide sequence: TGTGCCAGCAGCTTGGACGGGGGGATTAACTATGGCTACACCTTC. Supplemented by reference TRBV5-4 and TRBJ1-2, the full variable domain reads ETGVTQSPTHLIKTRGQQVTLRCSSQSGHNTVSWYQQALGQGPQFIFQYYREEENGRGNFPPRFSGLQFPNYSSELNVNALELDDSALYLCASSLDGGINYGYTFGSGTRLTVV.

V and J are TRBV2 and TRBJ2-3, with TRBD1 identical over 10 bases. The trim removed 5 bases at V and 5 bases at J, leaving 7 bases unmatched. CDR3 size: 15 residues. CDR1 and CDR2 (germline): SNHLY, FYNNEI. CDR3 sequence (DNA): TGTGCCAGCAGTATTGACAGGGGGCATGGAGATACGCAGTATTTT. Translated: CASSIDRGHGDTQYF.

V and J are TRBV5-4 and TRBJ1-2; 7 bases are shared with TRBD1. J lost 8 bases, V lost 0 bases, and 7 bases had no gene match. This CDR3 is 14 amino acids long. CDR1 SGHNT and CDR2 YYREEE come from the germline V gene (reference sequence). CDR3 bases: TGTGCCAGCAGCTTGGCCTTGGCAGGGGGAGGCTACACCTTC. Its translation is CASSLALAGGGYTF.

The chain combines TRBV5-6 with TRBJ1-5, with D tentatively TRBD1 (6 bases). V shed 0 bases and J shed 10 bases, with 11 bases lying between them. Per germline, CDR1 SGHDT and CDR2 YYEEEE. CDR3 length equals 13 residues. This CDR3 is CASSLGGRPPQHF. In DNA form, the CDR3 reads TGTGCCAGCAGCTTGGGGGGGCGACCCCCCCAGCATTTT.

The chain has TRBV9 and TRBJ2-1, with TRBD2 identical over 11 bases. The germline CDR1 and CDR2 sequences are SGDLS and YYNGEE. The CDR3 loop spans 15 amino acids. The trim removed 0 bases at V and 9 bases at J, leaving 5 bases unmatched. The CDR3 DNA sequence: TGTGCCAGCAGCGTAGTAGCGGGGGGGCTAAGTGAGCAGTTCTTC. It codes for CASSVVAGGLSEQFF. The variable domain in full, completed from reference TRBV9 and TRBJ2-1, reads DSGVTQTPKHLITATGQRVTLRCSPRSGDLSVYWYQQSLDQGLQFLIQYYNGEERAKGNILERFSAQQFPDLHSELNLSSLELGDSALYFCASSVVAGGLSEQFFGPGTRLTVL.

The CDR3 sequence: CASSLETGTYLSGANVLTF. In DNA form, the CDR3 reads TGTGCCAGCAGCCTGGAGACAGGGACTTACCTCTCTGGGGCCAACGTCCTGACTTTC. The rearrangement links TRBV3-1 (or the pseudogene TRBV3-2) to TRBJ2-6, with TRBD1 as a possible D gene (7 bases). In germline, CDR1 is LGHDT, CDR2 YNNKEL (reference sequence). The CDR3 extends over 19 amino acids. Trimming shortened V by 4 bases and J by 0 bases, and 19 bases separated the two germline ends.

The chain has TRBV11-2 and TRBJ1-1; 7 bases are shared with TRBD1. This CDR3 contains 14 residues. The V segment lost 5 bases and the J segment 4 bases; nucleotides outside the gene matches: 7. Germline CDR1 reads SGHAT; CDR2 reads FQNNGV. CDR3 nucleotides: TGTGCCAGCAGCAACAGGGGAAGGGGCACTGAAGCTTTCTTT. It codes for CASSNRGRGTEAFF.

The rearrangement links TRBV30 to TRBJ1-5, with 9 bases identical to TRBD1. V was clipped by 3 bases and J by 5 bases; unmatched bases: 5. This CDR3 has 14 amino acids. CDR1 and CDR2 (germline): GTSNPN, SVGIG (reference sequence). The chain's CDR3 is CAWSSGQGHQPQHF. The CDR3, as DNA: TGTGCCTGGAGCTCTGGACAGGGGCATCAGCCCCAGCATTTT.

The chain uses TRBV3-1 (or the pseudogene TRBV3-2) and TRBJ2-3; D perhaps matches TRBD2 (6 bases). The CDR3 has 13 amino acids. The germline V and J ends were trimmed by 5 bases and 5 bases, with 11 bases remaining between them. CDR1 and CDR2 from the germline V gene are LGHDT and YNNKEL (reference sequence). CDR3 residues: CASSRTTEDTQYF. CDR3 nucleotides: TGTGCCAGCAGCAGGACTACGGAAGATACGCAGTATTTT.

The V call is TRBV4-1, the J call TRBJ2-3; 8 bases match TRBD2. The CDR3 contains 16 residues. The ends lost 4 bases at V and 1 base at J; junction bases unmatched: 7. CDR1 is MGHRA, CDR2 YSYEKL, per germline. The chain's CDR3 is CASSPAGSGGTDTQYF. The CDR3 DNA is TGCGCCAGCAGCCCAGCCGGTAGCGGGGGCACAGATACGCAGTATTTT.